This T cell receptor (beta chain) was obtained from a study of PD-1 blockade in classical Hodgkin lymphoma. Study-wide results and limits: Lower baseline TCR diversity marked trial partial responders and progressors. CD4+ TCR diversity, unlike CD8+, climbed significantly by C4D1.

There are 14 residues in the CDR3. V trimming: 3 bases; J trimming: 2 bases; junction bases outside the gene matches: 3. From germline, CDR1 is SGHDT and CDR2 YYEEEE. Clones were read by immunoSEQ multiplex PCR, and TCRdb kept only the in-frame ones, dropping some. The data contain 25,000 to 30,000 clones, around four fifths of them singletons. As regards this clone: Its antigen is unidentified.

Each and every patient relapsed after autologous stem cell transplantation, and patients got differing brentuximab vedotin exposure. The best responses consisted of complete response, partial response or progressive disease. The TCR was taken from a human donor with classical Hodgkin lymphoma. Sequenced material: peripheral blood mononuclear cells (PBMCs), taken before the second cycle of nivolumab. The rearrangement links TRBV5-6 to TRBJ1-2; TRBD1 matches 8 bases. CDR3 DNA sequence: TGTGCCAGCAGCTCGGGACAGGCAAACTATGGCTACACCTTC. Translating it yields CASSSGQANYGYTF.